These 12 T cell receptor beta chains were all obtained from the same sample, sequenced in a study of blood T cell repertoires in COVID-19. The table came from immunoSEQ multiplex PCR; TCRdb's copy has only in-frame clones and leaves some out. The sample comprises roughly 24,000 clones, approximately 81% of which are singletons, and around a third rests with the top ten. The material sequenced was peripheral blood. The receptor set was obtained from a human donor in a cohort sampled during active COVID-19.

The CDR3 coding sequence is TGTGCCAGCAGCCCGTCCCCCGGCAGGGGCTATACCTACGAGCAGTACTTC. It encodes CASSPSPGRGYTYEQYF. The chain recombines TRBV25-1 with TRBJ2-7, with a possible D match to TRBD1 (6 bases). The germline V gene encodes CDR1 MGHDK and CDR2 SYGVNS. Trimming shortened V by 6 bases and J by 2 bases, and 23 bases separated the two germline ends. The CDR3 is 17 residues long.

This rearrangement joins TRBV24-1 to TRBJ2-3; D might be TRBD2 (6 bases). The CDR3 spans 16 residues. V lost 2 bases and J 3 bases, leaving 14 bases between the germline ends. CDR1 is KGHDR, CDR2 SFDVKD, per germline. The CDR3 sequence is CATSDSRETLTDTQYF. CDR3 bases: TGTGCCACCAGTGATTCGCGGGAAACTCTGACAGATACGCAGTATTTT.

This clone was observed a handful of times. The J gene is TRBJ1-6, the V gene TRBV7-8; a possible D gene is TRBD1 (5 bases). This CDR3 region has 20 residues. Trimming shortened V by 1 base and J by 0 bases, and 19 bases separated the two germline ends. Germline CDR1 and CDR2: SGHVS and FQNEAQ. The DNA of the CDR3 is TGTGCCAGCAGCTTAGTTTGGATGGGGGGTCAGAGCTCCTATAATTCACCCCTCCACTTT. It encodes CASSLVWMGGQSSYNSPLHF.

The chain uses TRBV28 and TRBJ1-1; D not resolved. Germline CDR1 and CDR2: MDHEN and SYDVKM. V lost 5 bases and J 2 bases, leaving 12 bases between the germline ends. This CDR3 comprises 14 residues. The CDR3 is CASSRGGVNTEAFF. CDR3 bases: TGTGCCAGCAGTCGCGGCGGTGTTAACACTGAAGCTTTCTTT.

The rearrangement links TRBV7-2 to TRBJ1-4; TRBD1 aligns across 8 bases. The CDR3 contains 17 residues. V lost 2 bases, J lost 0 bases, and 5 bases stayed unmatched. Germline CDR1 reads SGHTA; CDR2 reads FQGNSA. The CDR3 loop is CASSLTGTGATNEKLFF. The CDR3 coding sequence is TGTGCCAGCAGCTTAACCGGGACAGGTGCAACTAATGAAAAACTGTTTTTT.

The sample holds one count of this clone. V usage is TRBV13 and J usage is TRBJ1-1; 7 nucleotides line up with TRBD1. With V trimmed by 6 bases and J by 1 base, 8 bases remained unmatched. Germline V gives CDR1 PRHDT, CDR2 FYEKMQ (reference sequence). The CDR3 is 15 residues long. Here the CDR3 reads CASRSRGRPNTEAFF. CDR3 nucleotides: TGTGCCAGCAGGAGTAGGGGGCGTCCGAACACTGAAGCTTTCTTT.

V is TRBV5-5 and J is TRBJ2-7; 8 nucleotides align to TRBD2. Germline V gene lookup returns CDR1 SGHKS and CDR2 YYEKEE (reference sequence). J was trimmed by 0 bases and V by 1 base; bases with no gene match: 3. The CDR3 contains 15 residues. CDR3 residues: CASSLQGTSSYEQYF. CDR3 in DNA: TGTGCCAGCAGCTTGCAGGGGACTAGCTCCTACGAGCAGTACTTC.

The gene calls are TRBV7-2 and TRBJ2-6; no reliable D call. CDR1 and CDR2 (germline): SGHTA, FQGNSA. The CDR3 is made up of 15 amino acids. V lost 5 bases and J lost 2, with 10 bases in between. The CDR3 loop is CASSPSLAGANVLTF. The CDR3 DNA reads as TGTGCCAGCAGCCCGAGTTTGGCTGGGGCCAACGTCCTGACTTTC.

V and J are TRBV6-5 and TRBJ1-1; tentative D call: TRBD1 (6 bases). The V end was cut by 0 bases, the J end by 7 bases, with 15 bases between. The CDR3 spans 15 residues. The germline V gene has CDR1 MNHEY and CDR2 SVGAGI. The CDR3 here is CASSYSTQGLSEAFF. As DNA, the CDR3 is TGTGCCAGCAGTTACTCTACGCAGGGGCTGAGTGAAGCTTTCTTT.

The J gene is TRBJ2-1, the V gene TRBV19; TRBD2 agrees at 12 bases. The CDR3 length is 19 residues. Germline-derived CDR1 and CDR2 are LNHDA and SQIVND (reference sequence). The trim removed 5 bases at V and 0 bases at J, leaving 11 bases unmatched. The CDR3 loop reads CASSLGLAGPILSYNEQFF. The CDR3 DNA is TGTGCCAGTAGTTTAGGACTAGCGGGACCAATTCTCTCCTACAATGAGCAGTTCTTC.

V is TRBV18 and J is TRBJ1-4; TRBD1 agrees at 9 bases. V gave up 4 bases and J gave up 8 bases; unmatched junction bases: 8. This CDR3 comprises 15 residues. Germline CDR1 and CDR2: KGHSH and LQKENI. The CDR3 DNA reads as TGTGCCAGCTCACAGTCGACAGGGGGAGCAGAAAAACTGTTTTTT. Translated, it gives CASSQSTGGAEKLFF.

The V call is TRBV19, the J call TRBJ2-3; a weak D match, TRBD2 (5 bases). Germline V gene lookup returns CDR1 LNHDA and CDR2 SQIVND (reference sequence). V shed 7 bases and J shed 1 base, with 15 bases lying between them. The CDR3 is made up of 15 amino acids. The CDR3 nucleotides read TGTGCCAGTATGCTAGCAGGAAGGCGCACAGATACGCAGTATTTT. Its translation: CASMLAGRRTDTQYF. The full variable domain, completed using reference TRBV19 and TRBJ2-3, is DGGITQSPKYLFRKEGQNVTLSCEQNLNHDAMYWYRQDPGQGLRLIYYSQIVNDFQKGDIAEGYSVSREKKESFPLTVTSAQKNPTAFYLCASMLAGRRTDTQYFGPGTRLTVL.